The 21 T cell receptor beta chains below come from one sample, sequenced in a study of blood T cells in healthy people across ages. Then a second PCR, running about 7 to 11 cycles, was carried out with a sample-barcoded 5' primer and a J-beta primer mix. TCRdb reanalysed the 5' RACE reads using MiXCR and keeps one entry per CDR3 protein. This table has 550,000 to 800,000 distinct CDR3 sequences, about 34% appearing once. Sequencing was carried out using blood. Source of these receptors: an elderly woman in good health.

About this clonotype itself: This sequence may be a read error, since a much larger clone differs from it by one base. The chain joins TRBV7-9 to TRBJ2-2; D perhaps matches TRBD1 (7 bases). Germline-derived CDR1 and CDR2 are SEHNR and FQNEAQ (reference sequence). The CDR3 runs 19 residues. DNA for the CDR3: TGTGCCAACAGCCGAGGCGGAGGGGGCGTCACGGCGAACACCGGGGAGCTGTTTTTT. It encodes CANSRGGGGVTANTGELFF. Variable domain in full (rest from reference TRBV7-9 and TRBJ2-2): DTGVSQNPRHKITKRGQNVTFRCDPISEHNRLYWYRQTLGQGPEFLTYFQNEAQLEKSRLLSDRFSAERPKGSFSTLEIQRTEQGDSAMYLCANSRGGGGVTANTGELFFGEGSRLTVL.

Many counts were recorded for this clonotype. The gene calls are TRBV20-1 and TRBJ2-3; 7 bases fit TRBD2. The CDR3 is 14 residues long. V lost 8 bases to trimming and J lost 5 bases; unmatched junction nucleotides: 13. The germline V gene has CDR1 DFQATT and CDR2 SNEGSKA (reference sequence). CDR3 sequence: CSSRRRGTGDTQYF. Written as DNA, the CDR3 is TGCAGTTCCCGACGGCGGGGGACCGGAGATACGCAGTATTTT.

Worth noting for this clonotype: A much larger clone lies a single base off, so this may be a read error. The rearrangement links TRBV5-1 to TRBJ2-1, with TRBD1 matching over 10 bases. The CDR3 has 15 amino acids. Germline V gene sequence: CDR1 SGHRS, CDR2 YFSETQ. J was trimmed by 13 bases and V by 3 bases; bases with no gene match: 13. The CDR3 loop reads CASSSGTGDQETQFF. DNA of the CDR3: TGCGCCAGCAGCTCAGGGACAGGGGATCAAGAGACCCAGTTCTTC.

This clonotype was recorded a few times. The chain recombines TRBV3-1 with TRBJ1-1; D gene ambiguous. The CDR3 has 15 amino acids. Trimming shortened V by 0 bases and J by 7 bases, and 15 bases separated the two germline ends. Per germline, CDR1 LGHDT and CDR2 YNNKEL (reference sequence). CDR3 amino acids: CASSQDRWAGNEAFF. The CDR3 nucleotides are TGTGCCAGCAGCCAAGATCGCTGGGCAGGAAATGAAGCTTTCTTT.

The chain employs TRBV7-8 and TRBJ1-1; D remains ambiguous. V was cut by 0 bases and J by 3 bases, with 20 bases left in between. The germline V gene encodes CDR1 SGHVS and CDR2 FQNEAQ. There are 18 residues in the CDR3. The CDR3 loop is CASSLAALPGVRDTEAFF. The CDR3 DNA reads TGTGCCAGCAGCTTAGCCGCTTTGCCCGGGGTGAGGGACACTGAAGCTTTCTTT. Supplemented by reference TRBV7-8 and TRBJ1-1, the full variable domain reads GAGVSQSPRYKVAKRGQDVALRCDPISGHVSLFWYQQALGQGPEFLTYFQNEAQLDKSGLPSDRFFAERPEGSVSTLKIQRTQQEDSAVYLCASSLAALPGVRDTEAFFGQGTRLTVV.

In DNA, the CDR3 is TGTGCCAGCAGAGAACACAGGGAGGGGAACACTGAAGCTTTCTTT. Its protein is CASREHREGNTEAFF. The chain carries TRBV6-2 or TRBV6-3 and TRBJ1-1, with a tentative D call TRBD1 (6 bases). V gave up 6 bases and J gave up 1 base, with 15 bases separating them. CDR1 MNHEY and CDR2 SVGEGT come from the germline V gene. The CDR3 consists of 15 residues.

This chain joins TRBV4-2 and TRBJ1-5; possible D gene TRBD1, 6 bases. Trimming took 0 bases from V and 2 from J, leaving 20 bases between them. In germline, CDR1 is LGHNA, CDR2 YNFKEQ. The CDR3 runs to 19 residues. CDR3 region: CASSQDRQLGGQGNQPQHF. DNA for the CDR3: TGTGCCAGCAGCCAAGATAGACAGTTGGGGGGGCAAGGCAATCAGCCCCAGCATTTT.

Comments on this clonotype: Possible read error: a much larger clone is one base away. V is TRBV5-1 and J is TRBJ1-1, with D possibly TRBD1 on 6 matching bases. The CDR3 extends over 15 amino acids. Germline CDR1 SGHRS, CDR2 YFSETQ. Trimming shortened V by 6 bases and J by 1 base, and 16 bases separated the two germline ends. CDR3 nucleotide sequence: TGCGCCAGCAACATCGGGGGGCTACAGAACACTGAAGCTTTCTTT. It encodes CASNIGGLQNTEAFF.

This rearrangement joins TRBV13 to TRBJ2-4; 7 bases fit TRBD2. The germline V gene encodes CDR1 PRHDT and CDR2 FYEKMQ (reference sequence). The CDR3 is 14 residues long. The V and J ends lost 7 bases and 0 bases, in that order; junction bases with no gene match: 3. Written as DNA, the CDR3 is TGTGCCAGCAAGCGGGGACTAGCCAAAAACATTCAGTACTTC. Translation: CASKRGLAKNIQYF.

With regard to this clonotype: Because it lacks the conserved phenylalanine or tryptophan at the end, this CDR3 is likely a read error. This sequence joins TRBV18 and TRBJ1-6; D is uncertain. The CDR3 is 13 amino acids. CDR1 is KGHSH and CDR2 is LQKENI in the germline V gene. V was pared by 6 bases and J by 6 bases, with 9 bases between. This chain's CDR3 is CASSLDGNSPLHL. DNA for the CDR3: TGTGCCAGCTCCCTCGACGGTAATTCACCCCTCCACTTG.

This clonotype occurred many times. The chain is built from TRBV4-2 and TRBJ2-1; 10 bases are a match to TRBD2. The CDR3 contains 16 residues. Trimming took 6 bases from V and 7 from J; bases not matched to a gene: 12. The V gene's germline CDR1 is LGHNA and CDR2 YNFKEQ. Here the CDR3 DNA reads TGTGCCAGCAGTCAGATAGCGGGGGGCGGTGGAAATGAGCAGTTCTTC. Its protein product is CASSQIAGGGGNEQFF.

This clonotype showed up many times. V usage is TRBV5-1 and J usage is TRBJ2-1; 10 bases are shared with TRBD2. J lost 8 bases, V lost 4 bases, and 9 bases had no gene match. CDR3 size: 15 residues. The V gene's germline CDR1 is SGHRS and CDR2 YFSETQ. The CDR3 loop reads CASSTSGGAVDEQFF. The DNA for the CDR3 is TGCGCCAGCAGCACCAGCGGGGGGGCCGTAGATGAGCAGTTCTTC.

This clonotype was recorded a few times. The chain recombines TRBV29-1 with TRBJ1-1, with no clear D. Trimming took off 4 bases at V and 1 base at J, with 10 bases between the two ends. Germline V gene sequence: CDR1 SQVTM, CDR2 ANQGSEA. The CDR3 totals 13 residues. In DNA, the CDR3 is TGCAGCGTTGCCGGGCGCAGGAACACTGAAGCTTTCTTT. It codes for CSVAGRRNTEAFF.

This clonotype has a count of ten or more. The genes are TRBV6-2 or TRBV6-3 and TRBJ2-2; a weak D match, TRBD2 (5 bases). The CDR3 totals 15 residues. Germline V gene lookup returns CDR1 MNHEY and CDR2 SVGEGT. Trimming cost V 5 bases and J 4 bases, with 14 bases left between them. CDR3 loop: CASSRETPGTGELFF. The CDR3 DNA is TGTGCCAGCAGTCGGGAAACCCCGGGCACCGGGGAGCTGTTTTTT.

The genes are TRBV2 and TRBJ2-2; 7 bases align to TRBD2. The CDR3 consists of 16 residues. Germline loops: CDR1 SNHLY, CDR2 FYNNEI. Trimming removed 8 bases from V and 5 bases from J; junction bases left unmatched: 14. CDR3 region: CASGIPSGGGTGELFF. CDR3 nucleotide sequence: TGTGCCAGCGGTATCCCGTCTGGCGGGGGAACCGGGGAGCTGTTTTTT. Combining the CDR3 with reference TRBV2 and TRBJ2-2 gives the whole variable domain EPEVTQTPSHQVTQMGQEVILRCVPISNHLYFYWYRQILGQKVEFLVSFYNNEISEKSEIFDDQFSVERPDGSNFTLKIRSTKLEDSAMYFCASGIPSGGGTGELFFGEGSRLTVL.

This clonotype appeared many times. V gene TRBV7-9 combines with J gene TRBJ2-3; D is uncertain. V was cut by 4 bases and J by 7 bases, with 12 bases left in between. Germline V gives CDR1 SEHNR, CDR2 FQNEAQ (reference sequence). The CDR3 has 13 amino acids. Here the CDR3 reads CASSSGPPHTQYF. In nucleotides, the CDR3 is TGTGCCAGCAGCTCCGGGCCCCCTCATACGCAGTATTTT.

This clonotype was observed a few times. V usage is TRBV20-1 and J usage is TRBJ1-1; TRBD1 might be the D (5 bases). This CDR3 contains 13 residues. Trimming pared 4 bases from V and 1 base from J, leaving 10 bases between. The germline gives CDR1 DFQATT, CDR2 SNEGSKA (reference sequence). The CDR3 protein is CSATRVTNTEAFF. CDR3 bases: TGCAGTGCTACCAGGGTCACGAACACTGAAGCTTTCTTT.

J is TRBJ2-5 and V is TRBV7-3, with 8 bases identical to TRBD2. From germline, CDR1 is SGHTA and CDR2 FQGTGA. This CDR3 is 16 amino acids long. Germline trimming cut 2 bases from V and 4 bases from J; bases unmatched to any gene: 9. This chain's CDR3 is CASSLGGGGPRETQYF. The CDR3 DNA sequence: TGTGCCAGCAGCTTAGGAGGCGGGGGGCCAAGAGAGACCCAGTACTTC.

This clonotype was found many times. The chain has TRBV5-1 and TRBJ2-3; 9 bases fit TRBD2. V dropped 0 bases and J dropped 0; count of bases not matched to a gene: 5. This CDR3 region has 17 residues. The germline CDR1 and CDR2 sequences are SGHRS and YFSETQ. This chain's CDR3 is CASSLGLGLASTDTQYF. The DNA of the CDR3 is TGCGCCAGCAGCTTGGGCCTGGGACTAGCTAGCACAGATACGCAGTATTTT.

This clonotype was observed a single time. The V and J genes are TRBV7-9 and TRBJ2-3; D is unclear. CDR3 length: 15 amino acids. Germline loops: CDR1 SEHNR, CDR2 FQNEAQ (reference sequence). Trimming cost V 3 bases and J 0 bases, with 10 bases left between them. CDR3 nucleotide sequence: TGTGCCAGCAGCTTTGGCGGTACTAGCACAGATACGCAGTATTTT. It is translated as CASSFGGTSTDTQYF.

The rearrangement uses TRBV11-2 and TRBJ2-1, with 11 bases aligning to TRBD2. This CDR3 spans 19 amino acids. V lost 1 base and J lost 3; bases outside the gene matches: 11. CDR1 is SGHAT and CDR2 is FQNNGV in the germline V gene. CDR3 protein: CASSLGLAGGTLNYNEQFF. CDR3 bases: TGTGCCAGCAGCTTAGGCCTAGCGGGAGGAACACTCAACTACAATGAGCAGTTCTTC.